The rows below give T cell receptor beta chains drawn from one sample of a study of high-grade serous ovarian cancer treatment subgroups. Some clones are missing from TCRdb's copy, which holds only in-frame ones; the method was immunoSEQ multiplex PCR. The table shows 30,000 to 40,000 clones, with about four fifths occurring only once. Sequenced: tumor tissue. These TCRs come from a human donor with high-grade serous ovarian cancer. Each CDR3 is given with its conserved first and last residue. A D gene is named only where the DNA matches it firmly. Some rows have no size entry. The others give once, few or many, or a class for an expanded clone.

length: 17; size: -; D: TRBD2; V: TRBV19; J: TRBJ2-3; CDR3: CASIKTGGTSGTDTQYF; DNA: TGTGCCAGTATCAAAACAGGCGGGACTAGTGGAACAGATACGCAGTATTTT
length: 12; size: -; D: -; V: TRBV6-5; J: TRBJ2-1; CDR3: CASWTFYNEQFF; DNA: TGTGCCAGCTGGACTTTTTACAATGAGCAGTTCTTC
length: 13; size: -; D: -; V: TRBV11-3; J: TRBJ2-7; CDR3: CASSPDRRYEQYF; DNA: TGTGCCAGCAGCCCGGACAGAAGGTACGAGCAGTACTTC
length: 14; size: -; D: -; V: TRBV5-5; J: TRBJ1-2; CDR3: CASRGYIANYGYTF; DNA: TGTGCCAGCAGGGGTTATATAGCTAACTATGGCTACACCTTC
length: 13; size: -; D: TRBD1; V: TRBV6-6; J: TRBJ2-1; CDR3: CASTHEGALEQFF; DNA: TGTGCCAGCACCCATGAGGGGGCCCTTGAGCAGTTCTTC
length: 14; size: -; D: TRBD1; V: TRBV19; J: TRBJ1-1; CDR3: CASSIRTGGTEAFF; DNA: TGTGCCAGTAGTATACGGACAGGGGGCACTGAAGCTTTCTTT
length: 14; size: -; D: -; V: TRBV5-5; J: TRBJ1-1; CDR3: CASSSGIINTEAFF; DNA: TGTGCCAGCAGTTCTGGGATCATTAACACTGAAGCTTTCTTT
length: 17; size: -; D: TRBD1; V: TRBV14; J: TRBJ2-3; CDR3: CASSQAPGGWSTDTQYF; DNA: TGTGCCAGCAGCCAAGCCCCAGGGGGTTGGAGCACAGATACGCAGTATTTT
length: 12; size: -; D: -; V: TRBV6-6; J: TRBJ1-2; CDR3: CASRGAYYGYTF; DNA: TGTGCCAGCAGAGGGGCTTACTATGGCTACACCTTC
length: 14; size: -; D: -; V: TRBV11-2; J: TRBJ2-5; CDR3: CASSRPRGGKTQYF; DNA: TGTGCCAGCAGTCGTCCAAGGGGAGGAAAGACCCAGTACTTC
length: 13; size: -; D: -; V: TRBV14; J: TRBJ1-1; CDR3: CASKGGANTEAFF; DNA: TGTGCCAGCAAGGGGGGGGCTAACACTGAAGCTTTCTTT
length: 15; size: -; D: -; V: TRBV27; J: TRBJ2-1; CDR3: CASSLSGGVYNEQFF; DNA: TGTGCCAGCAGTTTAAGTGGCGGGGTCTACAATGAGCAGTTCTTC
length: 19; size: -; D: TRBD1; V: TRBV27; J: TRBJ2-7; CDR3: CASSPHRPSGQGGTYEQYF; DNA: TGTGCCAGCAGTCCCCACCGCCCCTCCGGACAGGGGGGAACCTACGAGCAGTACTTC
length: 17; size: -; D: TRBD1; V: TRBV4-3; J: TRBJ1-2; CDR3: CASSQDPTGAVGYGYTF; DNA: TGCGCCAGCAGCCAAGATCCGACAGGGGCTGTGGGGTATGGCTACACCTTC
length: 13; size: -; D: TRBD2; V: TRBV29-1; J: TRBJ2-1; CDR3: CSAWLAVYNEQFF; DNA: TGCAGCGCCTGGCTAGCGGTTTACAATGAGCAGTTCTTC
length: 13; size: few; D: -; V: TRBV28; J: TRBJ1-1; CDR3: CASRARQNTEAFF; DNA: TGTGCCAGCAGAGCTCGACAGAACACTGAAGCTTTCTTT
length: 14; size: -; D: -; V: TRBV5-5; J: TRBJ2-2; CDR3: CASSRGTNTGELFF; DNA: TGTGCCAGCAGCAGGGGAACGAACACCGGGGAGCTGTTTTTT
length: 13; size: -; D: -; V: TRBV19; J: TRBJ2-5; CDR3: CASSIGVLETQYF; DNA: TGTGCCAGTAGTATTGGGGTGCTAGAGACCCAGTACTTC
length: 15; size: -; D: TRBD1; V: TRBV5-6; J: TRBJ2-7; CDR3: CASSLVRTGGNEQYF; DNA: TGTGCCAGCAGCTTGGTTCGGACAGGGGGCAACGAGCAGTACTTC
length: 12; size: -; D: -; V: TRBV19; J: TRBJ1-1; CDR3: CASSIPHREAFF; DNA: TGTGCCAGTAGTATACCCCACAGGGAGGCTTTCTTT
length: 14; size: -; D: -; V: TRBV15; J: TRBJ1-6; CDR3: CATSRVQANSPLHF; DNA: TGTGCCACCAGCAGAGTTCAGGCAAATTCACCCCTCCACTTT
length: 17; size: -; D: -; V: TRBV5-4; J: TRBJ1-2; CDR3: CASSFKSPDLFYYGYTF; DNA: TGTGCCAGCAGCTTTAAGTCTCCTGATCTATTCTACTATGGCTACACCTTC
length: 17; size: few; D: TRBD1; V: TRBV27; J: TRBJ1-1; CDR3: CASSLWRSGTGHTEAFF; DNA: TGTGCCAGCAGTTTATGGAGATCCGGGACAGGGCACACTGAAGCTTTCTTT
length: 16; size: -; D: TRBD2; V: TRBV5-1; J: TRBJ2-7; CDR3: CASSLGTSGVSDEQYF; DNA: TGCGCCAGCAGCTTGGGGACTAGCGGGGTGTCAGACGAGCAGTACTTC
length: 16; size: -; D: -; V: TRBV11-3; J: TRBJ2-2; CDR3: CASSPRQRKDTGELFF; DNA: TGTGCCAGCAGCCCCCGACAACGGAAAGACACCGGGGAGCTGTTTTTT
length: 15; size: -; D: TRBD2; V: TRBV5-1; J: TRBJ2-5; CDR3: CAGSLVAGSQETQYF; DNA: TGCGCCGGCAGCTTGGTAGCGGGAAGCCAAGAGACCCAGTACTTC
length: 15; size: few; D: TRBD2; V: TRBV9; J: TRBJ2-7; CDR3: CASSARVAGSYEQYF; DNA: TGTGCCAGCAGCGCGCGAGTAGCGGGTTCCTACGAGCAGTACTTC
length: 17; size: -; D: -; V: TRBV4-2; J: TRBJ1-2; CDR3: CASSQGRGGPRLGGYTF; DNA: TGTGCCAGCAGCCAAGGAAGGGGGGGACCCCGACTGGGGGGCTACACCTTC
length: 11; size: -; D: -; V: TRBV29-1; J: TRBJ1-1; CDR3: CSVPVGPEAFF; DNA: TGCAGCGTTCCCGTGGGTCCTGAAGCTTTCTTT
length: 15; size: -; D: -; V: TRBV7-3; J: TRBJ2-1; CDR3: CASSPQGSSYNEQFF; DNA: TGTGCCAGCAGTCCCCAGGGCTCCTCCTACAATGAGCAGTTCTTC
length: 16; size: few; D: -; V: TRBV15; J: TRBJ1-1; CDR3: CATSTNLQGLNTEAFF; DNA: TGTGCCACCAGCACGAATCTACAGGGTCTGAACACTGAAGCTTTCTTT
length: 14; size: few; D: TRBD1; V: TRBV9; J: TRBJ1-5; CDR3: CASSVEGQGQPQHF; DNA: TGTGCCAGCAGCGTAGAGGGACAGGGGCAGCCCCAGCATTTT
length: 13; size: few; D: TRBD1; V: TRBV6-5; J: TRBJ1-1; CDR3: CASSETGPTEAFF; DNA: TGTGCCAGCTCCGAGACAGGGCCCACTGAAGCTTTCTTT
length: 15; size: -; D: TRBD1; V: TRBV7-2; J: TRBJ2-7; CDR3: CASSLGRQGMGEQYF; DNA: TGTGCCAGCAGCTTAGGGCGACAGGGTATGGGCGAGCAGTACTTC
length: 18; size: -; D: -; V: TRBV5-6; J: TRBJ1-1; CDR3: CASSSQTGTSLMNTEAFF; DNA: TGTGCCAGCAGCTCCCAAACGGGGACATCTCTGATGAACACTGAAGCTTTCTTT
length: 13; size: -; D: TRBD1; V: TRBV10-3; J: TRBJ1-6; CDR3: CAISWTGDSPLHF; DNA: TGTGCCATCAGTTGGACAGGGGACTCACCCCTCCACTTT
length: 14; size: -; D: -; V: TRBV11-2; J: TRBJ1-5; CDR3: CASSLDSGGQPQHF; DNA: TGTGCCAGCAGCTTAGACTCCGGGGGGCAGCCCCAGCATTTT
length: 16; size: once; D: -; V: TRBV12-2; J: TRBJ2-7; CDR3: CASRPSPPASVYEQYF; DNA: TGTGCAAGTCGCCCTAGCCCCCCGGCTAGCGTCTACGAGCAGTACTTC
length: 12; size: -; D: -; V: TRBV12-5; J: TRBJ2-7; CDR3: CASGSKAYEQYF; DNA: TGTGCTAGTGGTTCTAAGGCTTACGAGCAGTACTTC
length: 16; size: -; D: -; V: TRBV19; J: TRBJ1-5; CDR3: CASSVSGIYSNQPQHF; DNA: TGTGCCAGTAGTGTGTCAGGGATCTATAGCAATCAGCCCCAGCATTTT
length: 12; size: -; D: -; V: TRBV10-2; J: TRBJ2-5; CDR3: CASSEPGQTQYF; DNA: TGCGCCAGCAGTGAGCCGGGGCAGACCCAGTACTTC
length: 14; size: once; D: -; V: TRBV9; J: TRBJ1-5; CDR3: CASSVDREGQPQHF; DNA: TGTGCCAGCAGCGTAGACAGGGAGGGTCAGCCCCAGCATTTT
length: 17; size: -; D: -; V: TRBV28; J: TRBJ1-2; CDR3: CASSLWVVWAFNYGYTF; DNA: TGTGCCAGCAGTTTATGGGTAGTGTGGGCGTTTAACTATGGCTACACCTTC
length: 15; size: -; D: -; V: TRBV28; J: TRBJ2-6; CDR3: CASSSAGSGANVLTF; DNA: TGTGCCAGCAGTTCTGCAGGGTCCGGGGCCAACGTCCTGACTTTC
length: 12; size: once; D: TRBD2; V: TRBV4-2; J: TRBJ2-1; CDR3: CASSELADEQFF; DNA: TGTGCCAGCAGCGAACTAGCGGATGAGCAGTTCTTC
length: 15; size: -; D: -; V: TRBV7-2; J: TRBJ1-1; CDR3: CASSPGTGMNTEAFF; DNA: TGTGCCAGCAGCCCGGGGACGGGCATGAACACTGAAGCTTTCTTT
length: 14; size: -; D: -; V: TRBV5-6; J: TRBJ2-4; CDR3: CASSLRGGKNIQYF; DNA: TGTGCCAGCAGCTTGCGTGGTGGCAAAAACATTCAGTACTTC
length: 13; size: -; D: TRBD1; V: TRBV28; J: TRBJ2-5; CDR3: CASRQGARETQYF; DNA: TGTGCCAGCAGACAGGGGGCGAGGGAGACCCAGTACTTC
length: 16; size: once; D: TRBD1; V: TRBV11-2; J: TRBJ1-4; CDR3: CASSLGWGQGDEKLFF; DNA: TGTGCCAGCAGCTTAGGCTGGGGACAGGGGGATGAAAAACTGTTTTTT
length: 15; size: -; D: TRBD1; V: TRBV9; J: TRBJ1-2; CDR3: CASSPSGQGRYGYTF; DNA: TGTGCCAGCAGCCCTTCCGGACAGGGTCGCTATGGCTACACCTTC
length: 15; size: once; D: -; V: TRBV6-5; J: TRBJ2-3; CDR3: CASNPLGMRTDTQYF; DNA: TGTGCCAGCAACCCACTCGGGATGAGGACAGATACGCAGTATTTT
length: 15; size: few; D: TRBD1; V: TRBV19; J: TRBJ1-4; CDR3: CASAAGGVSNEKLFF; DNA: TGTGCCAGTGCGGCAGGGGGCGTTTCTAATGAAAAACTGTTTTTT
length: 13; size: -; D: -; V: TRBV28; J: TRBJ1-1; CDR3: CASSPQVNTEAFF; DNA: TGTGCCAGCAGCCCCCAGGTGAACACTGAAGCTTTCTTT
length: 14; size: once; D: TRBD1; V: TRBV27; J: TRBJ2-1; CDR3: CASNKQGIDNEQFF; DNA: TGTGCCAGCAACAAACAGGGGATAGACAATGAGCAGTTCTTC
length: 12; size: -; D: -; V: TRBV2; J: TRBJ2-1; CDR3: CASSEARAGLFF; DNA: TGTGCCAGCAGTGAAGCAAGGGCCGGGTTGTTCTTC